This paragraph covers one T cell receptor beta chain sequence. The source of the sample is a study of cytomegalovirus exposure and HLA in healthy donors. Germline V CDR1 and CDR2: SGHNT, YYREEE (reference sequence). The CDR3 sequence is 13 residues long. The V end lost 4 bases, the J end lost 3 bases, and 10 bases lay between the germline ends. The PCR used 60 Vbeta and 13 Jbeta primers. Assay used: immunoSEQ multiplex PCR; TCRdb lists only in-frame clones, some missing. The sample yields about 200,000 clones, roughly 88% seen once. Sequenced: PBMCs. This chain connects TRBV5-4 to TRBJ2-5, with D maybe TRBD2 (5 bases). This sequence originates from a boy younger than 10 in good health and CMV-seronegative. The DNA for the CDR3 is TGTGCCAGCAGCCCGCCGGGGAAAGAGACCCAGTACTTC. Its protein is CASSPPGKETQYF. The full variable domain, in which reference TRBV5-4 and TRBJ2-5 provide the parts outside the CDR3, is ETGVTQSPTHLIKTRGQQVTLRCSSQSGHNTVSWYQQALGQGPQFIFQYYREEENGRGNFPPRFSGLQFPNYSSELNVNALELDDSALYLCASSPPGKETQYFGPGTRLLVL.